These T cell receptor beta chains were read from a single sample in a study of blood T cell repertoires in COVID-19. TCRdb keeps only in-frame clones here, not all; method: immunoSEQ multiplex PCR. The sample includes approximately 250,000 clones, 92% of them seen just once. Sequencing input: peripheral blood. The receptors shown here come from a man aged 25-40 years with COVID-19, enrolled during active disease. Both conserved end residues are part of each CDR3. D genes are given only for firm matches. For some rows the clone size is stated as once, few or many, or as a class when expanded; others skip it.

.,.,TRBJ2-3,TRBV5-1,TGCGCCAGCAGCTTGGAAGGGGGTGCCGATACGCAGTATTTT,CASSLEGGADTQYF
.,.,TRBJ1-3,TRBV7-9,TGTGCCAGCAGCTTAACGATGGCGGGTGGAAACACCATATATTTT,CASSLTMAGGNTIYF
.,.,TRBJ2-1,TRBV9,TGTGCCAGCAGCGCTGGGGGCCTTGAGAGCAATGAGCAGTTCTTC,CASSAGGLESNEQFF
.,.,TRBJ2-3,TRBV7-9,TGTGCCAGCAGCCGCGGGCCGATGGAGTCAGATACGCAGTATTTT,CASSRGPMESDTQYF
.,.,TRBJ1-1,TRBV4-1,TGCGCCAGCAGCCAAGTTTACTTCCCCATGAACACTGAAGCTTTCTTT,CASSQVYFPMNTEAFF
.,.,TRBJ2-4,TRBV4-2,TGTGCCAGCAGCCAACCACAGACGCCCAAAAACATTCAGTACTTC,CASSQPQTPKNIQYF
TRBD1,.,TRBJ2-7,TRBV19,TGTGCCAGTAGTTTCTCCGGGACAGGGGTCGAGCAGTACTTC,CASSFSGTGVEQYF
.,.,TRBJ2-2,TRBV12-3/TRBV12-4,TGTGCCAGCAGTTTAACAGACACCGGGGAGCTGTTTTTT,CASSLTDTGELFF
TRBD1,once,TRBJ1-5,TRBV5-6,TGTGCCAGCAGCTTTGGGGGGACAGGGGGCTTTCAGCCCCAGCATTTT,CASSFGGTGGFQPQHF
.,once,TRBJ1-1,TRBV9,TGTGCCAGCAGCTCGCGGGGCTTGAACACTGAAGCTTTCTTT,CASSSRGLNTEAFF
.,.,TRBJ2-4,TRBV5-1,TGCGCCAGCAGCTTGGCTGCGGGGCCCCTTAACATTCAGTACTTC,CASSLAAGPLNIQYF
TRBD1,few,TRBJ2-7,TRBV5-5,TGTGCCAGCAGCCAGAGGACAGGGAATGACGAGCAGTACTTC,CASSQRTGNDEQYF
TRBD1,few,TRBJ1-5,TRBV7-9,TGTGCCAGCAGCTTCACAGGGGAAGGAAAGCCCCAGCATTTT,CASSFTGEGKPQHF
.,.,TRBJ2-5,TRBV6-4,TGTGCCAGCAGTGACTCGAGACTAGTGTTCCGGGAGACCCAGTACTTC,CASSDSRLVFRETQYF
TRBD1,.,TRBJ1-1,TRBV7-3,TGTGCCAGCAGCCAAACAGGGGGGAACACTGAAGCTTTCTTT,CASSQTGGNTEAFF
.,.,TRBJ2-7,TRBV12-5,TGTGCTAGTGGTTCTAGCCTCTCCTACGAGCAGTACTTC,CASGSSLSYEQYF
TRBD1,.,TRBJ2-3,TRBV7-9,TGTGCCAGCAGCTTAGGAGACAGGGGTGGCACAGATACGCAGTATTTT,CASSLGDRGGTDTQYF
.,.,TRBJ2-7,TRBV6-2/TRBV6-3,TGTGCCAGCAGTTACCCGTTTCAGGGATCCTACGAGCAGTACTTC,CASSYPFQGSYEQYF
.,.,TRBJ1-4,TRBV5-6,TGTGCCAGCAGCTTGTGGGCAGGGCACGAAAAACTGTTTTTT,CASSLWAGHEKLFF
.,.,TRBJ1-1,TRBV6-4,TGTGCCAGCAGTGTTAACAGGAACACTGAAGCTTTCTTT,CASSVNRNTEAFF
TRBD1,.,TRBJ1-5,TRBV9,TGTGCCAGCAGCAAACAGGGGTTTCTAGAGCCCCAGCATTTT,CASSKQGFLEPQHF
.,.,TRBJ1-2,TRBV20-1,TGCAGTGCTAGGTCAGGCCCCGGCTACACCTTC,CSARSGPGYTF
TRBD1,.,TRBJ2-7,TRBV7-9,TGTGCCAGCAGCCTGAGGGACAGGGGCCGCAGCTCCTACGAGCAGTACTTC,CASSLRDRGRSSYEQYF
TRBD1,.,TRBJ1-2,TRBV4-1,TGCGCCAGCAGCCAAGTGCACAGGGGAGAGGGCGGCTACACCTTC,CASSQVHRGEGGYTF
TRBD1,.,TRBJ1-6,TRBV10-3,TGTGCCATCAGTGAGCCGGACCCACAGGGGGCGAGCTCCTATAATTCACCCCTCCACTTT,CAISEPDPQGASSYNSPLHF
.,.,TRBJ1-1,TRBV10-1,TGCGCCAGCTTTCAGGGAACGGGCGGGGTGGACACTGAAGCTTTCTTT,CASFQGTGGVDTEAFF
.,.,TRBJ1-1,TRBV5-1,TGCGCCAGCAGGGGGCGGGGGGACACTGAAGCTTTCTTT,CASRGRGDTEAFF
.,.,TRBJ1-4,TRBV10-3,TGTGCCATCAGTGAGTCGGCAGACTATGAAAAACTGTTTTTT,CAISESADYEKLFF
.,.,TRBJ2-7,TRBV21-1,TGTGCCAGCAGCAAACCGACTAGCGGGGGGGCCGGGTACGAGCAGTACTTC,CASSKPTSGGAGYEQYF
.,.,TRBJ1-2,TRBV29-1,TGCAGCGTCGTATGGACAGTCTTTGGCTACACCTTC,CSVVWTVFGYTF
TRBD1,.,TRBJ1-1,TRBV5-1,TGCGCCAGCAGCTTGTTGGGACAGGGGAACACTGAAGCTTTCTTT,CASSLLGQGNTEAFF
TRBD1,.,TRBJ2-7,TRBV28,TGTGCCAGCATCGAAACAGGGGGCGGGAGCTCCTACGAGCAGTACTTC,CASIETGGGSSYEQYF
TRBD2,.,TRBJ2-1,TRBV10-2,TGCGCCAGCAGTGGTAATGCGGGGGGGATATACAATGAGCAGTTCTTC,CASSGNAGGIYNEQFF
.,.,TRBJ1-1,TRBV20-1,TGCAGTGCTAGTGGGGGCGAGATCCTAAACACTGAAGCTTTCTTT,CSASGGEILNTEAFF
.,.,TRBJ1-1,TRBV5-1,TGCGCCAGCAGCTTGGCGACTCCCACTGAAGCTTTCTTT,CASSLATPTEAFF
.,.,TRBJ1-2,TRBV6-6,TGTGCCAGCAGTTACACGCAACAGGAAAGGGTCTATGGCTACACCTTC,CASSYTQQERVYGYTF
TRBD1,.,TRBJ1-2,TRBV2,TGTGCCAGCAGTGAAGCGGGACAGAACTATGGCTACACCTTC,CASSEAGQNYGYTF
TRBD1,once,TRBJ1-6,TRBV7-2,TGTGCCAGCAGCTTAAGGGGGACAGGGAGTTCACCCCTCCACTTT,CASSLRGTGSSPLHF
.,.,TRBJ1-1,TRBV6-6,TGTGCCAGCAATAATCCCCCGAACACTGAAGCTTTCTTT,CASNNPPNTEAFF
.,.,TRBJ1-1,TRBV6-5,TGTGCCAGCTCGAGGACAGTCACTGAAGCTTTCTTT,CASSRTVTEAFF
TRBD1,once,TRBJ2-3,TRBV6-5,TGTGCCAGCAGTTCTGGGACAGGGGGCCCTCGGGATACGCAGTATTTT,CASSSGTGGPRDTQYF
.,.,TRBJ2-3,TRBV5-1,TGCGCCAGCAGCTTCCAACAGGGAAGAACAGATACGCAGTATTTT,CASSFQQGRTDTQYF
.,.,TRBJ1-4,TRBV4-1,TGCGCCAGCAGCCAAGATGGGGCAGGGGCGAGTGAAAAACTGTTTTTT,CASSQDGAGASEKLFF
TRBD1,once,TRBJ1-5,TRBV19,TGTGCCAGTAGTATAGTCCCAGGGGGCCCCAGAGGTCAGCCCCAGCATTTT,CASSIVPGGPRGQPQHF
.,once,TRBJ2-2,TRBV6-5,TGTGCCAGCAGACAGGGTTATAACACCGGGGAGCTGTTTTTT,CASRQGYNTGELFF
.,.,TRBJ1-6,TRBV2,TGTGCCAGCAGTGAAAGTGGCCCTGGAGATTCACCCCTCCACTTT,CASSESGPGDSPLHF
.,.,TRBJ1-1,TRBV10-3,TGTGCCACCACGACAGGAGCGAACACTGAAGCTTTCTTT,CATTTGANTEAFF
.,.,TRBJ2-5,TRBV5-1,TGCGCCAGCAGCCCGGGACTCCAAGAGACCCAGTACTTC,CASSPGLQETQYF
TRBD1,.,TRBJ2-2,TRBV27,TGTGCCAGCAGTCCAGGGACAGGGGGGCCCGGGGAGCTGTTTTTT,CASSPGTGGPGELFF
TRBD1,.,TRBJ2-7,TRBV6-1,TGTGCCAGCAGTGAAAGTCAGGGGGTCGCCGAGCAGTACTTC,CASSESQGVAEQYF